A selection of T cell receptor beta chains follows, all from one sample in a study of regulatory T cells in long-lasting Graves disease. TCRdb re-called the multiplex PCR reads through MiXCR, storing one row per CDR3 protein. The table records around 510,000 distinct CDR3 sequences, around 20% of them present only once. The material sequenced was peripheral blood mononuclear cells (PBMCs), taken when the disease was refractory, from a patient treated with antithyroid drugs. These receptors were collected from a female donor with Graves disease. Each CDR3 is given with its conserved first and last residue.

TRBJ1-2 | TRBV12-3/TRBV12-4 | CASSYLTANYGYTF
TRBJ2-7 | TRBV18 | CASSSHTYEQYF
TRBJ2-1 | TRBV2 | CASSVKFQVSSYNEQFF
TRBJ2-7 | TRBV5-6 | CASSPTGGPPYEQYF
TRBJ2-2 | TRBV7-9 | CASSSSGTSGTGSGELFF
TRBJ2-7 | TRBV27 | CASNPGLASYEHYF
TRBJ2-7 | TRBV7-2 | CASSLVSGAQYF
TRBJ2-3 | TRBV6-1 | CASSEWDSTDTQYF
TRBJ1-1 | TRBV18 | CASSPRQGNSNTEAFF
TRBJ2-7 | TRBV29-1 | CSVVHSAYEQYF
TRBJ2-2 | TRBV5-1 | CASTPGGELFF
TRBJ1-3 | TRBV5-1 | CASSLAGPTGNTIYF
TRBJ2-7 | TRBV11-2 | CASSWGGYEQYF
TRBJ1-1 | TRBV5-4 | CASSLPRRVNTEAFF
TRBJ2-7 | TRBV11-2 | CASRHRGLHEQYF
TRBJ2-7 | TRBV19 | CASRSPDRVNEQYF
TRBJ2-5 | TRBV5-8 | CASSLMTEETQYF
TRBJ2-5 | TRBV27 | CASSFSGRQETRYF
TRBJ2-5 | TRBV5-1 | CASSLGTRDREETQYF
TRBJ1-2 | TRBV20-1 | CSATGTSYGYTF
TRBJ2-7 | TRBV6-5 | CASSYSPRGPSYEQYF
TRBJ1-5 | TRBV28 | CASSGTGRNQPQHF
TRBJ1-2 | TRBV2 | CASSETAPYGYTF
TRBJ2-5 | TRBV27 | CASTPLGGRGRETQYF
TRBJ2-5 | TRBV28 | CASSFRDREISETQYF
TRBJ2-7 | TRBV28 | CASVGGATYEQYF
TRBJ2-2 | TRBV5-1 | CASSLEQGARNTGELFF
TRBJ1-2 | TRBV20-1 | CSASPRGDGYTF
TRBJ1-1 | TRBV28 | CASSLGQPLGTEAFF
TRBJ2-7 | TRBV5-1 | CASSPMAGNGEQYF
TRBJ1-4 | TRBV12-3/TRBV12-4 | CASKFRDTNEKLFF